Presented here are 17 T cell receptor beta chains from one specimen sequenced in a study of T-cell reconstitution after alpha-beta-depleted transplantation in children. Preparing the TCRbeta library involved the use of unique molecular identifiers. TCRdb analysed the PCR reads with MiXCR anew, one entry per CDR3 protein. The sample shows fewer than 400,000 distinct CDR3 sequences, around 20% of them seen only once. Source: PBMCs, mostly from graft donor cells, taken 180 days after TCRalphabeta/CD19-depleted stem cell transplant. The receptors shown here come from a male patient younger than 18 who had a stem cell transplant for acute lymphoblastic leukemia, so the T cells may come from the graft donor.

This clonotype was recorded only once. The chain has TRBV19 and TRBJ1-4; possibly TRBD1 for D (5 bases). Trimming pared 7 bases from V and 5 bases from J, leaving 17 bases between. This CDR3 contains 15 residues. Germline V gene data show CDR1 as LNHDA and CDR2 as SQIVND (reference sequence). The CDR3 protein is CASTLWDGVNEKLFF. The CDR3 coding sequence is TGTGCCAGTACCCTATGGGACGGGGTGAATGAAAAACTGTTTTTT.

This clonotype was detected once. The rearrangement uses TRBV18 and TRBJ1-1; D not certain. CDR1 and CDR2 (germline): KGHSH, LQKENI. The ends were cut back, 3 bases at V and 5 bases at J, with 13 bases in the middle. This CDR3 has 14 amino acids. CDR3 sequence: CASSPDLERTEAFF. In nucleotides, the CDR3 is TGTGCCAGCTCACCCGACCTTGAACGGACTGAAGCTTTCTTT.

This chain joins TRBV19 and TRBJ2-6, with 8 bases fitting TRBD2. The CDR3 is 16 amino acids. The germline CDR1 and CDR2 sequences are LNHDA and SQIVND (reference sequence). The V and J ends lost 6 bases and 2 bases, in that order; junction bases with no gene match: 6. In nucleotides, the CDR3 is TGTGCCAGTAGGCCACGGACTAGCCCTGGGGCCAACGTCCTGACTTTC. This gives the protein CASRPRTSPGANVLTF.

The chain carries TRBV12-3 or TRBV12-4 and TRBJ2-4, with 9 positions matching TRBD1. CDR3 length: 17 residues. Trimming removed 7 bases from V and 3 bases from J; junction bases left unmatched: 13. CDR3 residues: CASTKNTGGIHKNIQYF. The CDR3 DNA reads TGTGCCAGCACCAAAAATACAGGGGGCATACACAAAAACATTCAGTACTTC.

This chain joins TRBV29-1 and TRBJ1-2; D gene unclear. Looked up from germline, CDR1 is SQVTM and CDR2 is ANQGSEA. Trimming removed 5 bases at V and 4 bases at J, with 23 bases between. The CDR3 is 16 amino acids. In DNA form, the CDR3 reads TGCAGCGTTTTGCTGGTGGGGAGCAGGCCCCTCTATGGCTACACCTTC. It yields the protein CSVLLVGSRPLYGYTF.

This clonotype was observed a few times. The CDR3 DNA is TGTGCCAGCAGTCGACGGGACAGGTCGAACACTGAAGCTTTCTTT. It is translated as CASSRRDRSNTEAFF. The chain joins TRBV7-9 to TRBJ1-1; 8 bases are a match to TRBD1. The CDR3 runs to 15 residues. Germline V gene lookup returns CDR1 SEHNR and CDR2 FQNEAQ (reference sequence). V trimming: 6 bases; J trimming: 1 base; junction bases outside the gene matches: 7.

This clonotype was detected a few times. The chain links TRBV5-1 to TRBJ2-1, with 8 bases fitting TRBD2. CDR1 is SGHRS, CDR2 YFSETQ, per germline. The CDR3 covers 18 residues. The J segment lost 4 bases and the V segment lost 4 bases, leaving 16 bases of the junction unmatched. The CDR3 DNA sequence: TGCGCCAGCAGCCTACGTGTGTTGGGCCTAGCGGGTTACAATGAGCAGTTCTTC. Translation gives CASSLRVLGLAGYNEQFF.

The CDR3: CASSSPRIGGLGEQYF. Here the CDR3 DNA reads TGTGCCAGCAGTTCCCCCCGTATAGGAGGGCTCGGGGAGCAGTACTTC. This chain links TRBV27 with TRBJ2-7, with a tentative D call TRBD2 (6 bases). The CDR3 runs to 16 residues. Per the germline V gene, CDR1 is MNHEY and CDR2 is SMNVEV (reference sequence). Trimming shortened V by 4 bases and J by 7 bases, and 23 bases separated the two germline ends.

The chain couples TRBV27 to TRBJ2-7; D is possibly TRBD1 or TRBD2 (5 bases each). V dropped 3 bases and J dropped 3 bases, with 15 bases sitting between them. There are 15 residues in the CDR3. From germline, CDR1 is MNHEY and CDR2 SMNVEV (reference sequence). The CDR3 sequence is CASSFGGLDHYEQYF. As DNA, the CDR3 is TGTGCCAGCAGTTTTGGGGGTCTTGACCACTACGAGCAGTACTTC.

The J gene is TRBJ2-1, the V gene TRBV7-9, with a possible D match to TRBD2 (5 bases). V shed 3 bases and J shed 0 bases, with 12 bases lying between them. Looked up from germline, CDR1 is SEHNR and CDR2 is FQNEAQ (reference sequence). There are 16 residues in the CDR3. The CDR3 region has the DNA TGTGCCAGCAGCTTCCAGCGGAGAAGCTCCTACAATGAGCAGTTCTTC. It is translated as CASSFQRRSSYNEQFF.

The gene calls are TRBV4-1 and TRBJ1-5; D gene ambiguous. Trimming stripped 1 base from V and 0 bases from J, with 10 bases between. Germline V gives CDR1 MGHRA, CDR2 YSYEKL. The CDR3 has 16 residues. The CDR3 loop is CASSQAPSYSNQPQHF. The CDR3 DNA reads TGCGCCAGCAGCCAAGCGCCGTCTTATAGCAATCAGCCCCAGCATTTT.

The chain recombines TRBV5-1 with TRBJ1-1; no clear D. This CDR3 comprises 15 residues. The ends were cut back, 0 bases at V and 6 bases at J, with 15 bases in the middle. Looked up from germline, CDR1 is SGHRS and CDR2 is YFSETQ. The CDR3 is CASSLASQAGAEAFF. For the CDR3, the DNA is TGCGCCAGCAGCTTGGCCTCCCAGGCCGGGGCTGAAGCTTTCTTT.

The rearrangement joins TRBV27 to TRBJ2-7; D is possibly TRBD1 or TRBD2 (5 bases each). Germline V CDR1 and CDR2: MNHEY, SMNVEV (reference sequence). Trimming shortened V by 3 bases and J by 7 bases, and 19 bases separated the two germline ends. The CDR3 length is 15 residues. This chain's CDR3 is CASSFTGTTSREQYF. The CDR3 bases are TGTGCCAGCAGTTTTACCGGGACCACGAGTAGGGAGCAGTACTTC.

This clonotype appeared a few times. V gene TRBV7-9 combines with J gene TRBJ2-1; 8 nucleotides align to TRBD1. Trimming cost V 2 bases and J 10 bases; bases outside gene matches: 4. The CDR3 covers 13 residues. Germline lookup yields CDR1 SEHNR and CDR2 FQNEAQ (reference sequence). The CDR3 DNA follows: TGTGCCAGCAGCTTATTACAGGGGGTAGAGCAGTTCTTC. Translation: CASSLLQGVEQFF.

This clonotype was observed a few times. V and J are TRBV4-1 and TRBJ2-7, with a possible D match to TRBD1 (6 bases). This CDR3 spans 17 amino acids. The V gene lost 4 bases and the J gene lost 3 bases, with 22 bases spanning the gap. Germline assignment: CDR1 MGHRA and CDR2 YSYEKL. CDR3 sequence: CASSPRSVNDRFYEQYF. For the CDR3, the DNA is TGCGCCAGCAGCCCAAGATCGGTTAATGACAGGTTCTACGAGCAGTACTTC.

This clonotype was counted between two and nine times. The chain joins TRBV7-3 to TRBJ2-1; the D is unclear. CDR3 length: 15 residues. V dropped 3 bases and J dropped 3 bases, with 12 bases sitting between them. The germline gives CDR1 SGHTA, CDR2 FQGTGA. The CDR3 bases are TGTGCCAGCAGCTTTAGCCCTTGGAACTACAATGAGCAGTTCTTC. Its protein product is CASSFSPWNYNEQFF.

Remarks on this clonotype: The junction departs from germline at one end; a sequencing error may be responsible. The V and J genes are TRBV20-1 and TRBJ2-5; D unclear. The CDR3 runs 14 residues. CDR1 and CDR2 (germline): DFQATT, SNEGSKA (reference sequence). CDR3 DNA: TGCAGTGCTAGAGATTCCCAGGCTAAGGTGACCCAGCACTTC. Protein: CSARDSQAKVTQHF.